This TCR beta chain was obtained from a study of shared clonotypes between healthy human individuals. The wider study: A couple of women and a few men aged 18 to 49 made up the donors.

As to this clone: Other DNA sequences in this sample translate to the same CDR3.

Germline V gene data show CDR1 as SGHRS and CDR2 as YFSETQ. V was pared by 4 bases and J by 5 bases, with 9 bases between. This CDR3 region has 12 residues. Libraries were prepared by immunoSEQ multiplex PCR; TCRdb keeps only in-frame clonotypes and omits some of them. Counted here are over 2 million clones, about 95% occurring once; the ten biggest clones make up 0.13%. The J gene is TRBJ2-5, the V gene TRBV5-1, with D uncertain. The sequencing sample was made of naive CD4+ T cells sorted from blood. Sample subset: CD45RA+ positively selected. The clonotype was recovered from a man aged 18 to 29 in good health. CDR3 sequence: CASSPPAETQYF. The CDR3 coding sequence is TGCGCCAGCAGCCCCCCGGCGGAGACCCAGTACTTC.